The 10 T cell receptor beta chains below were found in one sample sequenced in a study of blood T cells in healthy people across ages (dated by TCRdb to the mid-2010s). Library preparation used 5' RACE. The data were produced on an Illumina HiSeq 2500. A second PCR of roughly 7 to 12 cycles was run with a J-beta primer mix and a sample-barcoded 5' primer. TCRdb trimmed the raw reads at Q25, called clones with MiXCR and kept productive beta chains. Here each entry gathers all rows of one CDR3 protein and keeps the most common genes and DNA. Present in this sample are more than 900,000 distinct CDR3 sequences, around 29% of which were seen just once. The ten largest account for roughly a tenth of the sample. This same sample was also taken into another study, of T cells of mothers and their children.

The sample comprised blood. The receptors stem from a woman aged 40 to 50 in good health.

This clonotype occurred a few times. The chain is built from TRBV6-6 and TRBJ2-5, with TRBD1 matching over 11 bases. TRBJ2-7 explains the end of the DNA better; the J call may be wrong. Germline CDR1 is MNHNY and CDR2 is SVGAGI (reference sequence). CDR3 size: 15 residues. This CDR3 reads CASSQTGTGGDEQYF. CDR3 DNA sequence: TGTGCCAGCAGTCAGACCGGGACAGGGGGGGACGAGCAGTACTTC.

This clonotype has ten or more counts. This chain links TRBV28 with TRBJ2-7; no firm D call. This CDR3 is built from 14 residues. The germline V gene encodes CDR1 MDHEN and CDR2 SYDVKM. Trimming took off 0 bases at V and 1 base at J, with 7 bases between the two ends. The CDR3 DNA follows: TGTGCCAGCAGTTTATGGGCCAGTTCCTACGAGCAGTACTTC. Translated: CASSLWASSYEQYF. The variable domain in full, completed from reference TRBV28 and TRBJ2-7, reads DVKVTQSSRYLVKRTGEKVFLECVQDMDHENMFWYRQDPGLGLRLIYFSYDVKMKEKGDIPEGYSVSREKKERFSLILESASTNQTSMYLCASSLWASSYEQYFGPGTRLTVT.

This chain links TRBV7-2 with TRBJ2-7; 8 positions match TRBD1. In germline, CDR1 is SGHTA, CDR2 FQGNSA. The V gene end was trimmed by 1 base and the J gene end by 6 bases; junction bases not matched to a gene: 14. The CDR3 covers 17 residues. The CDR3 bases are TGTGCCAGCAGCTTAGGGCCGGGACCTCTTACAGGGGGCGAGCAGTACTTC. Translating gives CASSLGPGPLTGGEQYF.

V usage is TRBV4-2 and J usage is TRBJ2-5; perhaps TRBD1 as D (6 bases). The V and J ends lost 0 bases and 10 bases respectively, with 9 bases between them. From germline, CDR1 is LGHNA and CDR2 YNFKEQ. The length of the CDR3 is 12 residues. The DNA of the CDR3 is TGTGCCAGCAGCCAAGAACTAGGGGGCCAGTACTTC. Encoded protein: CASSQELGGQYF.

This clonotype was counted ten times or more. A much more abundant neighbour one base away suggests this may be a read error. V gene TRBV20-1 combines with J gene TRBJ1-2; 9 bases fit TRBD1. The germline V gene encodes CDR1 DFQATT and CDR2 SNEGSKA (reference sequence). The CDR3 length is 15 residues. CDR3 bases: TGCAGTGCTTTCTCAGGGACAGGGTGGAACTATGGCTGCACCTTC. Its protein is CSAFSGTGWNYGCTF.

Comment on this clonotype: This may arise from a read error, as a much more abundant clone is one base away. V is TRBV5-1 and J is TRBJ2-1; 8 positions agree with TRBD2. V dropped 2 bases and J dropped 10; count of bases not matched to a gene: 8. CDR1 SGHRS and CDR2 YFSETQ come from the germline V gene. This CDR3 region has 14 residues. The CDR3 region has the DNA TGCGCCAGCAGCTTCCCCGGGGCTAGCGGGGAGCAGTTCTTC. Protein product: CASSFPGASGEQFF.

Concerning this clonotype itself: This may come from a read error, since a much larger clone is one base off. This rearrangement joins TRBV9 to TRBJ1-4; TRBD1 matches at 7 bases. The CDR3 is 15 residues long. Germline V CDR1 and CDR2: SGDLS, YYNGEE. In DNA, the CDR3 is TGTGCCAGCAGCGTATTGGGGACAGATAATGAAAAACGGTTTTTT. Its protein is CASSVLGTDNEKRFF.

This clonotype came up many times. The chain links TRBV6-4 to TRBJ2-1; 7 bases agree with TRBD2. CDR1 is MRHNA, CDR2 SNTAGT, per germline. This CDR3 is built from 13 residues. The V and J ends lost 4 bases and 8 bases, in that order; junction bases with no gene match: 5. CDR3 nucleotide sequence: TGTGCCAGCAGTGTGGGGAGGGGTTATGAGCAGTTCTTC. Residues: CASSVGRGYEQFF.

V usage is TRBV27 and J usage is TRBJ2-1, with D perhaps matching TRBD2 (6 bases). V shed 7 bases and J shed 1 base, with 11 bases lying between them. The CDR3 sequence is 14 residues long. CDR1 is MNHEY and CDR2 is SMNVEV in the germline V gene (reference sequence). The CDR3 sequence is CASTTRGSYNEQFF. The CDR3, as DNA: TGTGCCAGCACCACACGGGGGTCCTACAATGAGCAGTTCTTC.

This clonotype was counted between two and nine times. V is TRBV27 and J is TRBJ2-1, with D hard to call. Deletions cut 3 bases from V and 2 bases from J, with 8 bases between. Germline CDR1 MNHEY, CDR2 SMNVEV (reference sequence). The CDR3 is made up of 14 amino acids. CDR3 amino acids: CASSFAPPYNEQFF. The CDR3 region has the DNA TGTGCCAGCAGTTTTGCTCCTCCCTACAATGAGCAGTTCTTC.